Listed below are T cell receptor beta chains from one sample, sequenced in a study of PD-L1 blockade in urothelial cancer. The table came from immunoSEQ multiplex PCR; TCRdb's copy has only in-frame clones and leaves some out. The sample shows fewer than 75,000 clones, 84% of them seen only once. Sequenced here: PBMCs, sampled around atezolizumab (anti-PD-L1) treatment. These receptor sequences come from a man in his 70s with urothelial cancer. The CDR3 runs from the conserved cysteine through the conserved F or W. The D gene is left open where the match is weak. The listing skips clone size in some rows; elsewhere it reads once, few, many or a size class.

few	17	TRBJ2-7	TRBV5-1	TRBD2	TGCGCCAGCAGCCCGGGACTAGCGGGAGGGGAAGAGTCTTTGCAGTACTTC	CASSPGLAGGEESLQYF
NA	16	TRBJ1-3	TRBV7-9	TRBD1	TGTGCCAGCAGCTCACCCCACCACAGGGGTGGAAACACCATATATTTT	CASSSPHHRGGNTIYF
NA	17	TRBJ2-3	TRBV5-1	TRBD1	TGCGCCAGCAGCTCCTCGCCGACAGGGGGCCGGACAGATACGCAGTATTTT	CASSSSPTGGRTDTQYF
once	15	TRBJ2-2	TRBV5-1	NA	TGCGCCAGCAGCTTGCGGGGTTTGGACACCGGGGAGCTGTTTTTT	CASSLRGLDTGELFF
NA	16	TRBJ2-7	TRBV28	NA	TGTGCCAGCAGTCCTATGACGGGGGAGAGCTCCTACGAGCAGTACTTC	CASSPMTGESSYEQYF
once	16	TRBJ2-1	TRBV2	NA	TGTGCCAGCAGTGCAGAGGGGCGGGGCTCCTACAATGAGCAGTTCTTC	CASSAEGRGSYNEQFF
NA	15	TRBJ2-7	TRBV6-5	TRBD2	TGTGCCAGCAGACCCAGCGGGAGGCCCCCCTACGAGCAGTACTTC	CASRPSGRPPYEQYF
once	16	TRBJ2-3	TRBV5-4	TRBD2	TGTGCCAGCGGACCCGGGACTAGCGGGAACACAGATACGCAGTATTTT	CASGPGTSGNTDTQYF
NA	15	TRBJ2-1	TRBV6-5	NA	TGTGCCAGCAGTTACTCTGGGCCTTCTACGAATGAGCAGTTCTTC	CASSYSGPSTNEQFF
NA	14	TRBJ1-1	TRBV5-1	TRBD1	TGCGCCAGTCATTCCCCGGGACAGGGCTCTCGAGCTTTCTTT	CASHSPGQGSRAFF
NA	15	TRBJ2-2	TRBV27	TRBD2	TGTGCCAGCAGCGTAGCGGGAGTAAACACCGGGGAGCTGTTTTTT	CASSVAGVNTGELFF
NA	17	TRBJ2-5	TRBV7-9	TRBD1	TGTGCCAGCAGCTTAGAGGACGGGACAGGGGGCTGGGAGACCCAGTACTTC	CASSLEDGTGGWETQYF
NA	16	TRBJ2-3	TRBV11-2	TRBD2	TGTGCCAGCAGCTTCCTAACGGGAGGAGCGGTAGATACGCAGTATTTT	CASSFLTGGAVDTQYF
NA	14	TRBJ2-2	TRBV19	NA	TGTGCCAGTAGTATTGACTTCTCCACCGGGGAGCTGTTTTTT	CASSIDFSTGELFF
NA	14	TRBJ1-1	TRBV7-9	NA	TGTGCCAGCAGCTTAAGGGGTTCTGGGGCTGAAGCTTTCTTT	CASSLRGSGAEAFF
NA	16	TRBJ2-3	TRBV19	TRBD2	TGTGCCAGTAGTATAGGTTGGGGACTACGCACAGATACGCAGTATTTT	CASSIGWGLRTDTQYF
once	12	TRBJ2-5	TRBV28	NA	TGTGCCAGCAGTTTCAGGGTGGGGACCCAGTACTTC	CASSFRVGTQYF
NA	13	TRBJ1-5	TRBV28	TRBD1	TGTGCCAGTACAGGGGATAGCAATCAGCCCCAGCATTTT	CASTGDSNQPQHF